The clone carrying this TCR beta chain was seen a handful of times. This CDR3 has 15 amino acids. From germline, CDR1 is SEHNR and CDR2 FQNEAQ (reference sequence). With V trimmed by 8 bases and J by 8 bases, 10 bases remained unmatched. Produced via immunoSEQ multiplex PCR; TCRdb's table is partial and in-frame only. The sample has hundreds of thousands of clones; roughly 80% are singletons. The sample belongs to a study of blood T cell repertoires in COVID-19. What was sequenced was peripheral blood. The receptor's source is a woman older than 75 with COVID-19, enrolled during active disease. The chain combines TRBV7-9 with TRBJ1-6, with TRBD1 identical over 9 bases. Here the CDR3 reads CASVGTGTGHSPLHF. The CDR3 coding sequence is TGTGCCAGCGTCGGGACCGGGACAGGGCATTCACCCCTCCACTTT. Combining the CDR3 with reference TRBV7-9 and TRBJ1-6 gives the whole variable domain DTGVSQNPRHKITKRGQNVTFRCDPISEHNRLYWYRQTLGQGPEFLTYFQNEAQLEKSRLLSDRFSAERPKGSFSTLEIQRTEQGDSAMYLCASVGTGTGHSPLHFGNGTRLTVT.